Sequencing of this T cell receptor (beta chain) was carried out in a study of cytomegalovirus exposure and HLA in healthy donors. About the research overall: Researchers previously reported finding some 110 million unique TCR beta sequences from around 200 million T cells.

Donors had nominal health at sampling but likely had unrecorded immune exposures. Study-wide points: Based on reports, TCR beta sequences accurately predicted HLA-A and HLA-B alleles for most subjects. A later analysis reported that several of the most significant clusters appeared to be linked to common viral pathogens, among them Epstein-Barr virus.

PCR employed 60 Vbeta and 13 Jbeta primers. TCRdb keeps only in-frame clones here, not all; method: immunoSEQ multiplex PCR. The table records under 200,000 clones, 80% to 85% of them present only once. A remark on this clone: Its target is unknown.

The CDR3 loop spans 15 amino acids. Unmatched junction bases numbered 4, after V lost 5 bases and J lost 1 base. Germline loops: CDR1 MNHEY, CDR2 SMNVEV (reference sequence). Source material: PBMCs. The clonotype originates from a woman younger than 30 in good health and CMV-seronegative. The chain joins TRBV27 to TRBJ2-3; TRBD2 matches at 9 bases. The CDR3 nucleotides read TGTGCCAGCAGTCATCGGACTAGCGGCACAGATACGCAGTATTTT. Amino acid sequence: CASSHRTSGTDTQYF.